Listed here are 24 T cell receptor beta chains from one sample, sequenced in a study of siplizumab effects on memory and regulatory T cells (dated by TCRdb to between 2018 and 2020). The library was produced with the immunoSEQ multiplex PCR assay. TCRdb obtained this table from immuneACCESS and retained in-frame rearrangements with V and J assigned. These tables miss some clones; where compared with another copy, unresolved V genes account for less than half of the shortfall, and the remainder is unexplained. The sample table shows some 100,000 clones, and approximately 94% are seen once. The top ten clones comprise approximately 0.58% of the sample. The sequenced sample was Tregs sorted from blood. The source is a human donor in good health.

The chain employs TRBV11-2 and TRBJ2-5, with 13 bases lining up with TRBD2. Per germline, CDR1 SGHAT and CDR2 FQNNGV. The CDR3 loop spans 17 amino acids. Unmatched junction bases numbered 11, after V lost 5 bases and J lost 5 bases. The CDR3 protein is CASSPPSGLAGVETQYF. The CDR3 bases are TGTGCCAGCAGCCCCCCCTCCGGACTAGCGGGAGTGGAGACCCAGTACTTC.

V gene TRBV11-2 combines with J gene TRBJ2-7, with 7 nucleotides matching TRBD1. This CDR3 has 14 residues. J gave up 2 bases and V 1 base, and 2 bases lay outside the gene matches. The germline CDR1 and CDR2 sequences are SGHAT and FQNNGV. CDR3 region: CASSLGTGTYEQYF. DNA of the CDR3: TGTGCCAGCAGCTTAGGGACAGGTACCTACGAGCAGTACTTC. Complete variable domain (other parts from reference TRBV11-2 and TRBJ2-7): EAGVAQSPRYKIIEKRQSVAFWCNPISGHATLYWYQQILGQGPKLLIQFQNNGVVDDSQLPKDRFSAERLKGVDSTLKIQPAKLEDSAVYLCASSLGTGTYEQYFGPGTRLTVT.

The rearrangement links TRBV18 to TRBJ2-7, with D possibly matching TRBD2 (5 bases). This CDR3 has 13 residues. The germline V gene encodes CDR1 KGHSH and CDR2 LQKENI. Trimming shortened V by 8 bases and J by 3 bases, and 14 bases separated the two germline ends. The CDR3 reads CASQRTPLYEQYF. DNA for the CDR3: TGTGCCAGCCAGAGGACTCCTCTCTACGAGCAGTACTTC. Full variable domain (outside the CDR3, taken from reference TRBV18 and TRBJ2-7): NAGVMQNPRHLVRRRGQEARLRCSPMKGHSHVYWYRQLPEEGLKFMVYLQKENIIDESGMPKERFSAEFPKEGPSILRIQQVVRGDSAAYFCASQRTPLYEQYFGPGTRLTVT.

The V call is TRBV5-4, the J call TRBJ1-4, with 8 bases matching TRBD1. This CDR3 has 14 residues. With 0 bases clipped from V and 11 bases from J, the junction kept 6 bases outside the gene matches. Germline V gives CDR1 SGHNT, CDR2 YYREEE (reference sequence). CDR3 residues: CASSLDQGAGKLFF. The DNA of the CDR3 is TGTGCCAGCAGCTTGGACCAGGGGGCGGGGAAACTGTTTTTT.

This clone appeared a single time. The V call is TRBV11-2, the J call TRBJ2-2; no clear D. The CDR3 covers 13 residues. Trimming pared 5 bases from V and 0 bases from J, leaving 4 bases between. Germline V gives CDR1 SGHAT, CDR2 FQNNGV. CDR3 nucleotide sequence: TGTGCCAGCAGCCCTTCGAACACCGGGGAGCTGTTTTTT. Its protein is CASSPSNTGELFF.

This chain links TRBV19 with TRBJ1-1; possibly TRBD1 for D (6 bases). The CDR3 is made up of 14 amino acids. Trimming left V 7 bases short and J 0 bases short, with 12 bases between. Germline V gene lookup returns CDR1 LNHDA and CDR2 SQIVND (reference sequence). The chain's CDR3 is CASKGGRLNTEAFF. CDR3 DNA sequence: TGTGCCAGTAAGGGGGGCAGACTGAACACTGAAGCTTTCTTT. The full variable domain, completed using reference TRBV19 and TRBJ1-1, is DGGITQSPKYLFRKEGQNVTLSCEQNLNHDAMYWYRQDPGQGLRLIYYSQIVNDFQKGDIAEGYSVSREKKESFPLTVTSAQKNPTAFYLCASKGGRLNTEAFFGQGTRLTVV.

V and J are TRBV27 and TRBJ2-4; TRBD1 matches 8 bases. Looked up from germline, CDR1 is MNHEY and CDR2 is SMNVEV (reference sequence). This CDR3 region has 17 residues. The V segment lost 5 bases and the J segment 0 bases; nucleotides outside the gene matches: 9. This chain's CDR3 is CASSPQGTGLAKNIQYF. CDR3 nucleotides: TGTGCCAGCAGTCCCCAGGGGACAGGACTAGCCAAAAACATTCAGTACTTC.

The CDR3 DNA reads TGCGCCAGCAGCCCCCCGGACAGGGAACGCGAGCAGTACTTC. This encodes CASSPPDREREQYF. The rearrangement uses TRBV5-1 and TRBJ2-7; TRBD1 agrees at 8 bases. CDR3 length: 14 amino acids. Germline V lookup: CDR1 SGHRS, CDR2 YFSETQ. Trimming cost V 4 bases and J 6 bases; bases outside gene matches: 9.

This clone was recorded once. The CDR3 coding sequence is TGTGCCAGTAGTATTGCCCTCGGGGTGGACAATTCACCCCTCCACTTT. This sequence encodes CASSIALGVDNSPLHF. J is TRBJ1-6 and V is TRBV19; D uncertain. Germline CDR1 LNHDA, CDR2 SQIVND (reference sequence). The CDR3 extends over 16 amino acids. V lost 3 bases and J lost 7, with 16 bases in between.

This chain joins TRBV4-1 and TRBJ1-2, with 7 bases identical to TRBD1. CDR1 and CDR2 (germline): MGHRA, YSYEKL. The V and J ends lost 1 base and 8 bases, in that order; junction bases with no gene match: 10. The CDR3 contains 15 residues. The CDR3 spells CASSQGSDRPWGYTF. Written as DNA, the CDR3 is TGCGCCAGCAGCCAAGGCTCGGACAGGCCCTGGGGCTACACCTTC.

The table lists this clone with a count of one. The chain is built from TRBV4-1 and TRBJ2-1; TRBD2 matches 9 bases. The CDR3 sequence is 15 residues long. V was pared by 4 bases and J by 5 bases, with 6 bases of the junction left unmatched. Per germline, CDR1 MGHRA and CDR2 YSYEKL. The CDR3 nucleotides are TGCGCCAGCAGCCTTCGGACTAGCGTCAACAATGAGCAGTTCTTC. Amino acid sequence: CASSLRTSVNNEQFF.

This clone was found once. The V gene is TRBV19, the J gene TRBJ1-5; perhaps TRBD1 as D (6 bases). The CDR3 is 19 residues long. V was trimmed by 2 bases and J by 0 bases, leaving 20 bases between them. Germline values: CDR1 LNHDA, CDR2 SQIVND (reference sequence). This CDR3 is CASSIRGQGWDYSNQPQHF. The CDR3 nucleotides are TGTGCCAGTAGTATACGGGGGCAGGGCTGGGATTATAGCAATCAGCCCCAGCATTTT.

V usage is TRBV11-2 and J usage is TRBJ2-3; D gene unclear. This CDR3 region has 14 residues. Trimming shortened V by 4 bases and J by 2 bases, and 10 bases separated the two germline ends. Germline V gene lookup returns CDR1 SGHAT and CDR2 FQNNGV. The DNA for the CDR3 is TGTGCCAGCAGCTCCAGAAGAATCACAGATACGCAGTATTTT. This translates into CASSSRRITDTQYF.

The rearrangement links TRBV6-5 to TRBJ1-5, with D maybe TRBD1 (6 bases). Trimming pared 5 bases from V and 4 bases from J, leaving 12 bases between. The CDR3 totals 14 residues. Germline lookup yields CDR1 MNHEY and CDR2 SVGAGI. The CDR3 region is CASSRTVFNQPQHF. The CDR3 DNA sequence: TGTGCCAGCAGTCGGACAGTCTTTAATCAGCCCCAGCATTTT.

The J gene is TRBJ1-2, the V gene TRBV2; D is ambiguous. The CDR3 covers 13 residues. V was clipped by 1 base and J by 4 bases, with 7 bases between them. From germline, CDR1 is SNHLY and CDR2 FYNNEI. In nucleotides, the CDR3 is TGTGCCAGCAGTGAAGACAAATTCTATGGCTACACCTTC. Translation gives CASSEDKFYGYTF.

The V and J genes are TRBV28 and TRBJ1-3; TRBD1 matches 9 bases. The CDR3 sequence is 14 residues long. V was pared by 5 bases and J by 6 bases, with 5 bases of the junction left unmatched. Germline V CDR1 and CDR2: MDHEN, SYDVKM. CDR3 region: CASSQTGGKNTIYF. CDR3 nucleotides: TGTGCCAGCAGTCAAACAGGGGGCAAAAACACCATATATTTT.

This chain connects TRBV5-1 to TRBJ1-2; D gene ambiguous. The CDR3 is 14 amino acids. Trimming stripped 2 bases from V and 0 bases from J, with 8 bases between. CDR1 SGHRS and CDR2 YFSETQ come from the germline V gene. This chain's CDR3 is CASSLEISNYGYTF. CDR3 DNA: TGCGCCAGCAGCTTAGAGATTTCTAACTATGGCTACACCTTC.

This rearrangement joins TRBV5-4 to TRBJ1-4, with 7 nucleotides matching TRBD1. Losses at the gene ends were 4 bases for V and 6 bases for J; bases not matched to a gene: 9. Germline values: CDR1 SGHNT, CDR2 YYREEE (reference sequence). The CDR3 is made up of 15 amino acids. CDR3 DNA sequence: TGTGCCAGCAGCAAACTACAGGGGAAGCATGAAAAACTGTTTTTT. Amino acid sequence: CASSKLQGKHEKLFF.

DNA of the CDR3: TGTGCCAGCAGCCCGGGGGGTGGAGGGGGCTCCTACAATGAGCAGTTCTTC. Encoded protein: CASSPGGGGGSYNEQFF. The chain combines TRBV7-6 with TRBJ2-1, with a weak D call TRBD2 (7 bases). The germline gives CDR1 SGHVS, CDR2 FNYEAQ. V shed 5 bases and J shed 0 bases, with 17 bases lying between them. The CDR3 loop spans 17 amino acids.

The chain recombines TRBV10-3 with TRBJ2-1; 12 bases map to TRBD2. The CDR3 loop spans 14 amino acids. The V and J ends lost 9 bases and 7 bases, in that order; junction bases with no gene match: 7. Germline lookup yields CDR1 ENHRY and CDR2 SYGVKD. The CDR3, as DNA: TGTGCCATAAAGAGGACTAGCGGGATTAATGAGCAGTTCTTC. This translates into CAIKRTSGINEQFF.

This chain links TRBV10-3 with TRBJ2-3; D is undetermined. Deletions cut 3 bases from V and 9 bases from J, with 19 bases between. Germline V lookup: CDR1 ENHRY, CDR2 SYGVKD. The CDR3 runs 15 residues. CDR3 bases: TGTGCCATCAGTGATAGTTCGAAGACACCGAAAACGCAGTATTTT. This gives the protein CAISDSSKTPKTQYF.

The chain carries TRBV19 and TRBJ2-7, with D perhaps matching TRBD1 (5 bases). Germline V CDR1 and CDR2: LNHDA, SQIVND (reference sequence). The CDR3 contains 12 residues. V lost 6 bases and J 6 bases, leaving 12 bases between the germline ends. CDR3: CASSPKGFEQYF. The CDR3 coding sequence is TGTGCCAGTAGCCCCAAGGGGTTCGAGCAGTACTTC.

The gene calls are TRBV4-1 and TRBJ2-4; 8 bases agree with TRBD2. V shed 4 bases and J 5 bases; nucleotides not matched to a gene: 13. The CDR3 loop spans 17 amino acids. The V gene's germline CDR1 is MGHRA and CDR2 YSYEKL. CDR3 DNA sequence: TGCGCCAGCAGCCCCAGGCCGGGACTAGAATCCCAAAACATTCAGTACTTC. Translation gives CASSPRPGLESQNIQYF.

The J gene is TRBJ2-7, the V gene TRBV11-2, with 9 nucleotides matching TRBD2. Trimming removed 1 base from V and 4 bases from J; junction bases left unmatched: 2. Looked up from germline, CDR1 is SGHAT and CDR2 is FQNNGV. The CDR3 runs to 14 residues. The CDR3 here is CASSLGSGRYEQYF. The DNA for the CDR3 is TGTGCCAGCAGCTTAGGTAGCGGGAGATACGAGCAGTACTTC.